This entry lists 30 T cell receptor beta chains sequenced from one sample in a study of blood T cell repertoires in COVID-19. Here immunoSEQ multiplex PCR was the method, and the copy in TCRdb shows in-frame clones only, minus some. Of about 90,000 clones in the sample, 85% were seen once. Material for sequencing was peripheral blood. Receptors originate from a woman between 65 and 79 years old with active or convalescent COVID-19.

The chain joins TRBV6-5 to TRBJ1-1, with 9 bases aligning to TRBD1. Germline trimming cut 5 bases from V and 1 base from J; bases unmatched to any gene: 5. CDR3 length: 15 amino acids. Germline CDR1 reads MNHEY; CDR2 reads SVGAGI. In DNA, the CDR3 is TGTGCCAGCAGTCGAACAGGGGGCTGGAACACTGAAGCTTTCTTT. It yields the protein CASSRTGGWNTEAFF.

This sequence joins TRBV5-1 and TRBJ1-2; TRBD1 might be the D (6 bases). Trimming left V 7 bases short and J 0 bases short, with 13 bases between. Germline V lookup: CDR1 SGHRS, CDR2 YFSETQ. This CDR3 is built from 14 residues. CDR3: CASSPGDANYGYTF. In DNA, the CDR3 is TGCGCCAGCTCCCCAGGGGACGCTAACTATGGCTACACCTTC.

The chain combines TRBV5-4 with TRBJ2-2, with 7 bases aligning to TRBD2. The CDR3 has 16 amino acids. Germline CDR1 is SGHNT and CDR2 is YYREEE (reference sequence). Trimming took 3 bases from V and 1 from J; bases not matched to a gene: 6. CDR3 DNA: TGTGCCAGCAGCTCAATGGCGGGGGAGAACACCGGGGAGCTGTTTTTT. Its translation: CASSSMAGENTGELFF.

The chain joins TRBV29-1 to TRBJ1-2, with 8 bases aligning to TRBD1. Looked up from germline, CDR1 is SQVTM and CDR2 is ANQGSEA. The CDR3 is 13 residues long. With 1 base clipped from V and 4 bases from J, the junction kept 2 bases outside the gene matches. The CDR3 region is CSVEGTGLYGYTF. The CDR3 bases are TGCAGCGTTGAAGGGACAGGGCTCTATGGCTACACCTTC.

This chain uses TRBV6-2 or TRBV6-3 with TRBJ2-5; D is ambiguous. The V and J ends lost 5 bases and 3 bases respectively, with 7 bases between them. This CDR3 region has 12 residues. CDR1 is MNHEY and CDR2 is SVGEGT in the germline V gene. The CDR3 region is CASSLAKETQYF. Here the CDR3 DNA reads TGTGCCAGCAGTCTCGCTAAAGAGACCCAGTACTTC.

The chain combines TRBV5-1 with TRBJ2-7, with D possibly being TRBD1 (6 bases). V was shortened by 0 bases and J by 0 bases, with 13 bases between the two germline ends. CDR3 length: 16 amino acids. CDR1 is SGHRS, CDR2 YFSETQ, per germline. This CDR3 reads CASSLDGQGSSYEQYF. As DNA, the CDR3 is TGCGCCAGCAGCTTGGATGGGCAGGGGAGCTCCTACGAGCAGTACTTC.

On this clone: Other DNA sequences in the sample encode the same CDR3. The CDR3 sequence: CASSPGHLQETQYF. The CDR3 region has the DNA TGTGCCAGCAGCCCGGGACACCTCCAGGAGACCCAGTACTTC. This rearrangement joins TRBV5-5 to TRBJ2-5; weak D call: TRBD1 (6 bases). V lost 4 bases and J 5 bases, leaving 15 bases between the germline ends. The CDR3 is made up of 14 amino acids. The germline CDR1 and CDR2 sequences are SGHKS and YYEKEE (reference sequence). Using reference TRBV5-5 and TRBJ2-5 for the parts outside the CDR3, the full variable domain is DAGVTQSPTHLIKTRGQQVTLRCSPISGHKSVSWYQQVLGQGPQFIFQYYEKEERGRGNFPDRFSARQFPNYSSELNVNALLLGDSALYLCASSPGHLQETQYFGPGTRLLVL.

V is TRBV7-9 and J is TRBJ1-2; D is perhaps TRBD1 (6 bases). The CDR3 is 16 amino acids. The V gene lost 2 bases and the J gene lost 3 bases, with 16 bases spanning the gap. Germline CDR1 reads SEHNR; CDR2 reads FQNEAQ (reference sequence). CDR3 in amino acids: CASSLSDGGGYYGYTF. The CDR3 coding sequence is TGTGCCAGCAGCTTATCTGATGGGGGCGGCTACTATGGCTACACCTTC.

The chain is built from TRBV10-3 and TRBJ2-5; 14 bases line up with TRBD2. The CDR3 is 17 amino acids. V lost 4 bases to trimming and J lost 5 bases; unmatched junction nucleotides: 9. Germline-derived CDR1 and CDR2 are ENHRY and SYGVKD. The CDR3 nucleotides read TGTGCCATCAGTGGCCGTGGGACTAGCGGGGGCGGGGAGACCCAGTACTTC. This sequence encodes CAISGRGTSGGGETQYF.

CDR3 loop: CASSYTPEDREGNYGYTF. CDR3 nucleotide sequence: TGCGCCAGCAGCTACACTCCCGAGGACAGGGAGGGAAACTATGGCTACACCTTC. The chain carries TRBV5-1 and TRBJ1-2; 8 nucleotides align to TRBD1. Germline lookup yields CDR1 SGHRS and CDR2 YFSETQ. CDR3 size: 18 residues. V lost 3 bases to trimming and J lost 2 bases; unmatched junction nucleotides: 15.

The rearrangement joins TRBV5-1 to TRBJ1-1; no firm D call. Germline lookup yields CDR1 SGHRS and CDR2 YFSETQ. Trimming stripped 4 bases from V and 4 bases from J, with 14 bases between. The CDR3 consists of 14 residues. As DNA, the CDR3 is TGCGCCAGCAGCCCCGAACCGGGTCGCACTGAAGCTTTCTTT. Its protein is CASSPEPGRTEAFF.

The chain uses TRBV27 and TRBJ2-5, with TRBD2 matching over 7 bases. The germline V gene encodes CDR1 MNHEY and CDR2 SMNVEV (reference sequence). The CDR3 extends over 13 amino acids. J lost 4 bases, V lost 3 bases, and 2 bases had no gene match. Here the CDR3 reads CASSFGGVETQYF. The CDR3 nucleotides read TGTGCCAGCAGTTTTGGGGGGGTAGAGACCCAGTACTTC.

The rearrangement joins TRBV2 to TRBJ1-1; 10 bases line up with TRBD1. CDR1 SNHLY and CDR2 FYNNEI come from the germline V gene. Losses at the gene ends were 4 bases for V and 5 bases for J; bases not matched to a gene: 7. There are 15 residues in the CDR3. The CDR3 DNA sequence: TGTGCCAGCAGTGTGGAGGGACAGGGGACAACTGAAGCTTTCTTT. The encoded protein is CASSVEGQGTTEAFF.

This rearrangement joins TRBV5-6 to TRBJ2-5, with a possible D match to TRBD2 (5 bases). Germline V gene data show CDR1 as SGHDT and CDR2 as YYEEEE. The CDR3 runs to 14 residues. Trimming took off 2 bases at V and 5 bases at J, with 13 bases between the two ends. CDR3 sequence (DNA): TGTGCCAGCAGCTTCGGAGGCGGCCGGGAGACCCAGTACTTC. Translating gives CASSFGGGRETQYF.

J is TRBJ2-7 and V is TRBV5-1; TRBD1 agrees at 7 bases. V lost 4 bases, J lost 4 bases, and 11 bases stayed unmatched. The CDR3 contains 15 residues. Germline values: CDR1 SGHRS, CDR2 YFSETQ. CDR3 sequence (DNA): TGCGCCAGCAGCCACTTAACAGGGGACATATACGAGCAGTACTTC. It codes for CASSHLTGDIYEQYF.

The chain has TRBV5-4 and TRBJ1-1; D remains unclear. Germline V CDR1 and CDR2: SGHNT, YYREEE (reference sequence). V lost 0 bases and J 9 bases, leaving 15 bases between the germline ends. CDR3 length: 14 residues. CDR3 sequence (DNA): TGTGCCAGCAGCTTGGGTGGGGAGACGCCTAAAGCTTTCTTT. Translation gives CASSLGGETPKAFF.

The V gene is TRBV6-1, the J gene TRBJ1-5; no clear D gene. The V end was cut by 3 bases, the J end by 4 bases, with 7 bases between. This CDR3 spans 13 amino acids. Germline CDR1 is MNHNS and CDR2 is SASEGT. As DNA, the CDR3 is TGTGCCAGCAGTGACAGGTTTAATCAGCCCCAGCATTTT. It codes for CASSDRFNQPQHF.

This chain joins TRBV7-9 and TRBJ2-1, with 14 nucleotides matching TRBD2. V shed 5 bases and J 9 bases; nucleotides not matched to a gene: 6. There are 15 residues in the CDR3. The germline V gene has CDR1 SEHNR and CDR2 FQNEAQ (reference sequence). CDR3 nucleotides: TGTGCCAGCAGCCTGACTAGCGGGGGGGCGTTTGAGCAGTTCTTC. This codes for CASSLTSGGAFEQFF.

This clone was seen a few times. The rearrangement joins TRBV7-2 to TRBJ1-1; D possibly corresponds to TRBD1 (5 bases). V lost 5 bases and J lost 1, with 20 bases in between. Germline lookup yields CDR1 SGHTA and CDR2 FQGNSA. The CDR3 is 17 amino acids. CDR3 sequence: CASSGDGWDSGNTEAFF. The CDR3 DNA sequence: TGTGCCAGCAGCGGGGACGGCTGGGATAGCGGGAACACTGAAGCTTTCTTT.

V is TRBV5-6 and J is TRBJ1-6; D perhaps matches TRBD1 (6 bases). Germline-derived CDR1 and CDR2 are SGHDT and YYEEEE. V shed 4 bases and J shed 10 bases, with 15 bases lying between them. The CDR3 totals 14 residues. The CDR3 nucleotides are TGTGCCAGCAGCCATGCAGGGGTTAGCTCACCCCTCCACTTT. Translating it yields CASSHAGVSSPLHF.

The genes are TRBV9 and TRBJ2-3, with TRBD2 matching over 12 bases. V dropped 0 bases and J dropped 1; count of bases not matched to a gene: 9. The CDR3 is 19 residues long. The germline gives CDR1 SGDLS, CDR2 YYNGEE. The CDR3 sequence: CASSVGTPSGGARTDTQYF. Written as DNA, the CDR3 is TGTGCCAGCAGCGTAGGGACCCCTAGCGGGGGGGCTCGCACAGATACGCAGTATTTT.

The gene calls are TRBV7-8 and TRBJ2-7; D perhaps matches TRBD2 (6 bases). Deletions cut 1 base from V and 2 bases from J, with 18 bases between. Germline V gene sequence: CDR1 SGHVS, CDR2 FQNEAQ. The CDR3 sequence is 17 residues long. DNA of the CDR3: TGTGCCAGCAGCTTAGGGGCGGGGCAGGCGGCACCCTACGAGCAGTACTTC. Translation: CASSLGAGQAAPYEQYF.

This clone was seen a handful of times. J is TRBJ2-4 and V is TRBV19, with D possibly matching TRBD1 (6 bases). The V gene lost 5 bases and the J gene lost 6 bases, with 20 bases spanning the gap. CDR3 length: 16 residues. The V gene's germline CDR1 is LNHDA and CDR2 SQIVND (reference sequence). The CDR3 region is CASSSRTVAGRNIQYF. In DNA form, the CDR3 reads TGTGCCAGTAGTTCAAGGACAGTGGCTGGAAGAAACATTCAGTACTTC. Filled out from reference TRBV19 and TRBJ2-4, the complete variable domain reads DGGITQSPKYLFRKEGQNVTLSCEQNLNHDAMYWYRQDPGQGLRLIYYSQIVNDFQKGDIAEGYSVSREKKESFPLTVTSAQKNPTAFYLCASSSRTVAGRNIQYFGAGTRLSVL.

The CDR3 region has the DNA TGTGCCAGCTCACCACCTCGGGACAGGGTCCAATCGGCTTTCTTT. It specifies CASSPPRDRVQSAFF. The rearrangement uses TRBV18 and TRBJ1-1, with 9 bases lining up with TRBD1. Germline-derived CDR1 and CDR2 are KGHSH and LQKENI. J was trimmed by 11 bases and V by 0 bases; bases with no gene match: 10. This CDR3 has 15 amino acids.

The chain recombines TRBV4-1 with TRBJ2-3; D is possibly TRBD1 (5 bases). V was trimmed by 0 bases and J by 5 bases, leaving 9 bases between them. The CDR3 runs 14 residues. Germline loops: CDR1 MGHRA, CDR2 YSYEKL. The CDR3 region has the DNA TGCGCCAGCAGCCAAGATGGCAGGGAAGATACGCAGTATTTT. Translation gives CASSQDGREDTQYF.

V and J are TRBV6-5 and TRBJ2-2; D not resolved. This CDR3 is 12 amino acids long. The V end lost 7 bases, the J end lost 3 bases, and 6 bases lay between the germline ends. Germline V CDR1 and CDR2: MNHEY, SVGAGI. CDR3 bases: TGTGCCAGCACTGTATACACCGGGGAGCTGTTTTTT. It encodes CASTVYTGELFF.

CDR3 sequence (DNA): TGTGCCAGCTCACCGACATGGACAGGGACGGCTGGCTACACCTTC. It specifies CASSPTWTGTAGYTF. This chain connects TRBV18 to TRBJ1-2; 8 bases are a match to TRBD1. From germline, CDR1 is KGHSH and CDR2 LQKENI. The CDR3 loop spans 15 amino acids. Trimming took 3 bases from V and 7 from J; bases not matched to a gene: 10.

The genes are TRBV10-3 and TRBJ1-3, with unresolved D. This CDR3 has 16 amino acids. Trimming took 2 bases from V and 3 from J, leaving 14 bases between them. The germline V gene encodes CDR1 ENHRY and CDR2 SYGVKD. The CDR3 nucleotides read TGTGCCATCAGTGAGGGTCAGGCCAGCAATGGAAACACCATATATTTT. This encodes CAISEGQASNGNTIYF.

The chain joins TRBV20-1 to TRBJ2-5; tentative D call: TRBD1 (5 bases). V was shortened by 3 bases and J by 4 bases, with 12 bases between the two germline ends. Germline V CDR1 and CDR2: DFQATT, SNEGSKA (reference sequence). The CDR3 contains 13 residues. The CDR3 bases are TGCAGTGCTAGTCGGGCAGGGCCAGAGACCCAGTACTTC. Translation: CSASRAGPETQYF.

The chain couples TRBV3-1 (or the pseudogene TRBV3-2) to TRBJ2-2; 7 positions match TRBD1. Trimming took 7 bases from V and 2 from J; bases not matched to a gene: 13. This CDR3 contains 17 residues. Germline loops: CDR1 LGHDT, CDR2 YNNKEL (reference sequence). The CDR3 DNA reads TGTGCCAGCAAGAGACGAGGGGGCGCAGGCAACACCGGGGAGCTGTTTTTT. Residues: CASKRRGGAGNTGELFF.